The rows below give T cell receptor beta chains drawn from one sample of a study of human T cells and chemical hapten exposure. From the RACE reads, TCRdb called clonotypes with MiXCR, one entry per CDR3 protein. The table includes tens of thousands of distinct CDR3 sequences, 9.4% detected once. The sample was whole blood, taken in connection with sensitization to the hapten diphenylcyclopropenone (DPC). These receptors were collected from a woman aged 40 to 49 with alopecia areata. Some clones in this sample may be carry-over from other donors' samples. Each CDR3 is given with its conserved first and last residue. The order of the fields is J gene, clone size, V gene, D gene, CDR3 DNA, CDR3 protein. A D gene is named only where the DNA matches it firmly. Size is omitted from some rows. Given values are once, few, many or a class for expanded clones.

TRBJ1-6 | many | TRBV4-1 | - | TGCGCCAGCAGCCAAGGGATTCCCCCCCTCCACTTT | CASSQGIPPLHF
TRBJ1-5 | many | TRBV20-1 | - | TGCAGTTCTGGAGGGGGGCTAAGGTCGCAGCCCCAGCATTTT | CSSGGGLRSQPQHF
TRBJ1-1 | - | TRBV7-3 | TRBD1 | TGTGCCAGCAGCTTAGGGACAGTCGAAGAAGCTTTCTTT | CASSLGTVEEAFF
TRBJ1-4 | - | TRBV12-3/TRBV12-4 | TRBD1 | TGTGCCAGCAGTCCGGGACAGGGGGCGATTGGTAATGAAAAACTGTTTTTT | CASSPGQGAIGNEKLFF
TRBJ2-3 | few | TRBV5-1 | TRBD2 | TGCGCCAGCAGCTTAAGCGGGACTCGCACAGATACGCAGTATTTT | CASSLSGTRTDTQYF
TRBJ2-1 | many | TRBV6-6 | - | TGTGCCAGCAGTTACTATATGGTACAGGGTCCTAACAATGAGCAGTTCTTC | CASSYYMVQGPNNEQFF
TRBJ1-2 | - | TRBV6-5 | TRBD1 | TGTGCCAGCAGTTACTCGAACAGGGGGCTCTATGGCTACACCTTC | CASSYSNRGLYGYTF
TRBJ1-2 | many | TRBV29-1 | - | TGCAGCGTTGAATCCGCGTCGAGTGGCTACACCTTC | CSVESASSGYTF
TRBJ2-7 | - | TRBV27 | TRBD2 | TGTGCCAGCAGTTCCCATCGGCGGGGGGGCCTCGAGCAGTACTTC | CASSSHRRGGLEQYF
TRBJ2-5 | many | TRBV29-1 | - | TGCAGCGTTGAAGGGGGGACGACTCGGGAGACCCAGTACTTC | CSVEGGTTRETQYF
TRBJ2-3 | many | TRBV12-3/TRBV12-4 | TRBD2 | TGTGCCAGCAGTTTTAGCGGGGAGTATACAGATACGCAGTATTTT | CASSFSGEYTDTQYF
TRBJ1-5 | many | TRBV27 | TRBD1 | TGTGCCAGCAGTTTATCCTGGCAGGGGGCCGATCAGCCCCAGCATTTT | CASSLSWQGADQPQHF
TRBJ2-1 | - | TRBV20-1 | - | TGCAGTGCTAATGGCGGCTACAATGAGCAGTTCTTC | CSANGGYNEQFF
TRBJ2-3 | many | TRBV5-4 | - | TGTGCCAGCAGCTTAGTCGGGGCCTCCACAGATACGCAGTATTTT | CASSLVGASTDTQYF
TRBJ2-3 | - | TRBV28 | - | TGTGCCAGTGGACAGTACACGCAGTATTTT | CASGQYTQYF